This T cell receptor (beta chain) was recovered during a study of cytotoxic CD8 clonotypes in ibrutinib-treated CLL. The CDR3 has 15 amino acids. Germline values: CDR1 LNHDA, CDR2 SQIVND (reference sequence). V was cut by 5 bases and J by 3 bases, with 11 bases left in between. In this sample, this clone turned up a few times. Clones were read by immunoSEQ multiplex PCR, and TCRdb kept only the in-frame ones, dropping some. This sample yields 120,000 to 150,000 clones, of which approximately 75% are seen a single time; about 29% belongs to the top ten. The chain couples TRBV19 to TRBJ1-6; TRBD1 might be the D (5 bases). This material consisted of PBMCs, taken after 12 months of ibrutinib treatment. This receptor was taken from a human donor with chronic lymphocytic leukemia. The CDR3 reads CASSPGPNYNSPLHF. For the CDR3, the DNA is TGTGCCAGTAGTCCGGGACCAAACTATAATTCACCCCTCCACTTT.